The 8 T cell receptor beta chains below come from one sample, sequenced in a study of T cell clonotyping in hematopoietic cell transplantation. Time point of the sample: recipient sample about 28 days before transplant, after cytoreduction. This table comes from immunoSEQ multiplex PCR, and its TCRdb copy is limited to in-frame clones, with some not included. The repertoire holds 27,000 or so clones, with over 60% as singletons. The material was peripheral blood mononuclear cells, obtained before stem cell transplant. The receptors were gathered from a middle-aged man with myelodysplastic syndrome. Some clones in this sample may be carry-over from other donors' samples.

V gene TRBV6-6 combines with J gene TRBJ1-2; TRBD1 agrees at 7 bases. In germline, CDR1 is MNHNY, CDR2 SVGAGI (reference sequence). There are 16 residues in the CDR3. The trim removed 4 bases at V and 8 bases at J, leaving 16 bases unmatched. CDR3 DNA: TGTGCCAGCAGTTCCCTCGGACAGGCTCTGATCGGCGGCTACACCTTC. Translated: CASSSLGQALIGGYTF.

The chain joins TRBV6-5 to TRBJ2-3; tentatively, D is TRBD1 (6 bases). In germline, CDR1 is MNHEY, CDR2 SVGAGI. This CDR3 is 14 amino acids long. Trimming removed 5 bases from V and 6 bases from J, with 15 bases in between. The CDR3 loop reads CASSARQVGDTQYF. DNA for the CDR3: TGTGCCAGCAGTGCTCGACAGGTTGGCGATACGCAGTATTTT.

The chain joins TRBV7-6 to TRBJ1-6, with a tentative D call TRBD1 (5 bases). Germline loops: CDR1 SGHVS, CDR2 FNYEAQ. V was clipped by 1 base and J by 0 bases, with 13 bases between them. The CDR3 has 18 amino acids. CDR3 region: CASSLDPTAHSYNSPLHF. The DNA of the CDR3 is TGTGCCAGCAGCTTAGACCCGACAGCTCACTCCTATAATTCACCCCTCCACTTT.

The J gene is TRBJ1-1, the V gene TRBV7-6, with TRBD1 as a possible D gene (5 bases). V was clipped by 1 base and J by 0 bases, with 9 bases between them. Germline V CDR1 and CDR2: SGHVS, FNYEAQ. The CDR3 has 15 amino acids. Here the CDR3 DNA reads TGTGCCAGCAGCTTAGGCGGGGGATTGAACACTGAAGCTTTCTTT. Encoded protein: CASSLGGGLNTEAFF.

Concerning this clone: A junction end diverges from the germline sequence, so it may reflect a read error. In DNA form, the CDR3 reads TGTGCCAGCAGCTTCTCCAACGAGCAGTACTTC. Its translation: CASSFSNEQYF. The chain has TRBV5-6 and TRBJ2-7; no clear D. Germline values: CDR1 SGHDT, CDR2 YYEEEE. This CDR3 spans 11 amino acids.

The gene calls are TRBV9 and TRBJ2-3; 12 bases fit TRBD2. J gave up 4 bases and V 4 bases, and 7 bases lay outside the gene matches. The CDR3 covers 16 residues. Per germline, CDR1 SGDLS and CDR2 YYNGEE. The chain's CDR3 is CASSSLLAGGADTQYF. The CDR3 DNA reads as TGTGCCAGCAGCAGTCTACTAGCGGGGGGTGCAGATACGCAGTATTTT.

The V and J genes are TRBV5-4 and TRBJ2-5; D remains ambiguous. The CDR3 runs to 14 residues. The ends were cut back, 4 bases at V and 5 bases at J, with 15 bases in the middle. Looked up from germline, CDR1 is SGHNT and CDR2 is YYREEE (reference sequence). The CDR3 here is CASSDSTARETQYF. The CDR3 DNA sequence: TGTGCCAGCAGCGACTCGACGGCGCGGGAGACCCAGTACTTC.

The chain uses TRBV30 and TRBJ2-1, with D hard to call. This CDR3 comprises 14 residues. V was cut by 4 bases and J by 2 bases, with 12 bases left in between. Germline V gives CDR1 GTSNPN, CDR2 SVGIG (reference sequence). CDR3 sequence (DNA): TGTGCCTGGATACCCGGCCTCACCTACAATGAGCAGTTCTTC. As protein: CAWIPGLTYNEQFF.